This TCR beta chain was documented in a study of cytomegalovirus exposure and HLA in healthy donors. Findings and limits, study-wide: The investigators catalogued 150 to 200 TCR beta chains as cytomegalovirus-associated. As confirmed in vitro, three CMV-associated chains were specific for CMV antigens.

The data were produced by immunoSEQ multiplex PCR, yet TCRdb's version contains in-frame clones alone and is incomplete. The data contain roughly 98,000 clones, roughly 90% of them singletons. As regards this clone: The antigen is unknown.

J was trimmed by 7 bases and V by 4 bases; bases with no gene match: 9. The CDR3 covers 14 residues. Per germline, CDR1 MNHEY and CDR2 SVGAGI. Sequencing input: PBMCs. This clonotype was obtained from a man between 18 and 29 years old in good health and CMV-seropositive. The genes are TRBV6-5 and TRBJ1-2; 7 nucleotides agree with TRBD1. The CDR3 protein is CASSSDRVISGYTF. The CDR3 DNA follows: TGTGCCAGCAGTTCAGACAGGGTAATAAGTGGCTACACCTTC.